A single sample is the source of the 9 T cell receptor beta chains below, sequenced in a study of T-cell memory formation after mild COVID-19. TCRdb used MiXCR to reprocess the 5' RACE reads, holding one entry per CDR3 protein. The sample shows approximately 260,000 distinct CDR3 sequences, around 15% of them seen only once. The sample was PBMCs or a T cell subset sorted from them (not recorded which). Receptor source: a young man who had mild COVID-19 (a few samples of this study predate the infection). Cell type and time point are not known.

The table lists this clonotype with a few counts. This chain connects TRBV20-1 to TRBJ2-5; 12 bases are a match to TRBD2. Germline V gene sequence: CDR1 DFQATT, CDR2 SNEGSKA (reference sequence). This CDR3 spans 13 amino acids. With 6 bases clipped from V and 4 bases from J, the junction kept 3 bases outside the gene matches. The CDR3 sequence is CSAWTSGAETQYF. In nucleotides, the CDR3 is TGCAGTGCATGGACTAGCGGGGCAGAGACCCAGTACTTC.

A few counts support this clonotype. The rearrangement links TRBV27 to TRBJ1-2; D uncertain. CDR1 MNHEY and CDR2 SMNVEV come from the germline V gene (reference sequence). CDR3 length: 16 residues. The V end was cut by 3 bases, the J end by 0 bases, with 14 bases between. The CDR3 protein is CASSLWGTQSNYGYTF. For the CDR3, the DNA is TGTGCCAGCAGTTTGTGGGGAACGCAGTCTAACTATGGCTACACCTTC.

This clonotype was observed a few times. This chain links TRBV27 with TRBJ1-2, with 8 bases aligning to TRBD1. With 6 bases clipped from V and 8 bases from J, the junction kept 8 bases outside the gene matches. This CDR3 spans 13 amino acids. The germline V gene has CDR1 MNHEY and CDR2 SMNVEV (reference sequence). CDR3 residues: CASRLGQVGGYTF. The CDR3 DNA is TGTGCCAGCAGGCTGGGACAGGTGGGGGGCTACACCTTC.

The V and J genes are TRBV7-9 and TRBJ2-3, with 7 bases identical to TRBD1. Germline-derived CDR1 and CDR2 are SEHNR and FQNEAQ (reference sequence). Trimming at V came to 6 bases and at J to 0 bases, leaving 12 bases not matched to a gene. CDR3 length: 17 residues. The CDR3 coding sequence is TGTGCCAGCAGACAAAAGTTGACAGGGATTAGCACAGATACGCAGTATTTT. Amino acid sequence: CASRQKLTGISTDTQYF.

There are a few counts of this clonotype. V gene TRBV15 combines with J gene TRBJ2-2; D call uncertain. The CDR3 extends over 17 amino acids. The germline gives CDR1 LNHNV, CDR2 YYDKDF (reference sequence). Trimming took off 1 base at V and 2 bases at J, with 14 bases between the two ends. CDR3 sequence: CATSRGSRLANTGELFF. For the CDR3, the DNA is TGTGCCACCAGCAGAGGTAGTCGGCTCGCCAACACCGGGGAGCTGTTTTTT.

The genes are TRBV5-1 and TRBJ2-7; D might be TRBD1 or TRBD2, each matching 5 bases. Trimming stripped 4 bases from V and 3 bases from J, with 8 bases between. CDR1 is SGHRS, CDR2 YFSETQ, per germline. The CDR3 loop spans 12 amino acids. This chain's CDR3 is CASSRDGYEQYF. The CDR3 nucleotides read TGCGCCAGCAGCCGGGACGGCTACGAGCAGTACTTC.

This clonotype has a handful of counts. The J gene is TRBJ2-7, the V gene TRBV4-3; D is possibly TRBD2 (5 bases). In germline, CDR1 is LGHNA, CDR2 YSLEER. Trimming left V 0 bases short and J 13 bases short, with 16 bases between. The CDR3 is 13 residues long. CDR3 amino acids: CASSQDPGREVYF. The CDR3 nucleotides are TGCGCCAGCAGCCAAGATCCGGGGAGAGAGGTTTACTTC.

This clonotype was counted between two and nine times. The chain uses TRBV10-3 and TRBJ1-1, with D perhaps matching TRBD1 (6 bases). Trimming removed 4 bases at V and 4 bases at J, with 13 bases between. The CDR3 extends over 14 amino acids. Germline values: CDR1 ENHRY, CDR2 SYGVKD. CDR3 residues: CAISGGHPTTEAFF. CDR3 bases: TGTGCCATCAGTGGGGGACACCCCACCACTGAAGCTTTCTTT.

This clonotype was counted only a few times. This chain uses TRBV5-1 with TRBJ1-1, with D hard to call. Germline CDR1 is SGHRS and CDR2 is YFSETQ. This CDR3 region has 13 residues. Trimming took off 3 bases at V and 7 bases at J, with 13 bases between the two ends. The CDR3 DNA reads as TGCGCCAGCAGCTGGGAAAGTACGGTTGAAGCTTTCTTT. This translates into CASSWESTVEAFF. The full variable domain, in which reference TRBV5-1 and TRBJ1-1 provide the parts outside the CDR3, is KAGVTQTPRYLIKTRGQQVTLSCSPISGHRSVSWYQQTPGQGLQFLFEYFSETQRNKGNFPGRFSGRQFSNSRSEMNVSTLELGDSALYLCASSWESTVEAFFGQGTRLTVV.